What follows are 24 T cell receptor beta chains derived from one specimen sequenced in a study of blood T cell repertoires in COVID-19. Some clones are missing from TCRdb's copy, which holds only in-frame ones; the method was immunoSEQ multiplex PCR. The sample contains around 250,000 clones, around 80% of which appear only once. Sequencing input: peripheral blood. Receptors originate from a man aged 40-50 years with active or convalescent COVID-19.

This clone appeared once. The chain employs TRBV30 and TRBJ1-5, with D uncertain. Germline CDR1 and CDR2: GTSNPN and SVGIG (reference sequence). The CDR3 is 13 residues long. With 2 bases removed from V and 4 bases from J, the gap between germline ends came to 9 bases. The CDR3 sequence is CAWSSSVNQPQHF. The DNA for the CDR3 is TGTGCCTGGAGTAGTTCAGTAAATCAGCCCCAGCATTTT.

This sequence joins TRBV6-5 and TRBJ1-4; D ambiguous. Germline loops: CDR1 MNHEY, CDR2 SVGAGI. Deletions cut 7 bases from V and 5 bases from J, with 11 bases between. The CDR3 runs to 13 residues. The CDR3 coding sequence is TGTGCCAGCAAGCAGGTCTTAAATGAAAAACTGTTTTTT. It codes for CASKQVLNEKLFF.

This chain links TRBV5-6 with TRBJ1-5, with D perhaps matching TRBD1 (5 bases). The CDR3 is 15 residues long. Trimming pared 4 bases from V and 1 base from J, leaving 12 bases between. Germline values: CDR1 SGHDT, CDR2 YYEEEE. The CDR3 is CASSPRRGSNQPQHF. CDR3 sequence (DNA): TGTGCCAGCAGCCCGAGGAGGGGAAGCAATCAGCCCCAGCATTTT.

The sample holds one count of this clone. This sequence joins TRBV7-9 and TRBJ2-7, with no clear D. CDR1 SEHNR and CDR2 FQNEAQ come from the germline V gene (reference sequence). Deletions cut 1 base from V and 5 bases from J, with 3 bases between. CDR3 length: 11 amino acids. CDR3 residues: CASSLEHEQYF. CDR3 coding DNA: TGTGCCAGCAGCTTAGAGCACGAGCAGTACTTC.

The chain has TRBV6-5 and TRBJ1-2, with D unresolved. Germline V gives CDR1 MNHEY, CDR2 SVGAGI. The V and J ends lost 0 bases and 2 bases respectively, with 10 bases between them. The CDR3 length is 15 residues. The CDR3 sequence: CASSYSGAPNYGYTF. In DNA, the CDR3 is TGTGCCAGCAGTTACTCCGGTGCACCGAACTATGGCTACACCTTC.

This clone was seen more than once but under ten times. The CDR3 sequence: CASSLQGAEPRYGYTF. DNA for the CDR3: TGTGCCAGCAGCTTACAAGGGGCAGAGCCCCGTTATGGCTACACCTTC. V usage is TRBV7-2 and J usage is TRBJ1-2; the D gene is possibly TRBD1 (5 bases). Trimming removed 2 bases from V and 5 bases from J, with 18 bases in between. The germline CDR1 and CDR2 sequences are SGHTA and FQGNSA. This CDR3 has 16 residues.

The chain employs TRBV5-1 and TRBJ1-1; D gene ambiguous. V was shortened by 4 bases and J by 1 base, with 11 bases between the two germline ends. Germline CDR1 SGHRS, CDR2 YFSETQ. This CDR3 comprises 14 residues. CDR3 sequence (DNA): TGCGCCAGCAGCCAAAGAGGGAAGAACACTGAAGCTTTCTTT. It translates to CASSQRGKNTEAFF.

The chain carries TRBV11-3 and TRBJ2-7; maybe TRBD2 (6 bases). Between the trimmed V and J ends, which lost 4 bases and 4 bases, there was a span of 14 bases. Per the germline V gene, CDR1 is SGHNT and CDR2 is YENEEA. The CDR3 runs to 14 residues. CDR3 loop: CASSSDSGTYEQYF. The CDR3, as DNA: TGTGCCAGCAGCTCCGATAGCGGAACTTACGAGCAGTACTTC.

This clone is a singleton in its sample. The chain uses TRBV5-6 and TRBJ2-2; 8 bases match TRBD2. This CDR3 spans 17 amino acids. V lost 1 base to trimming and J lost 3 bases; unmatched junction nucleotides: 8. Germline assignment: CDR1 SGHDT and CDR2 YYEEEE. This CDR3 reads CASSLKVSSGYTGELFF. Written as DNA, the CDR3 is TGTGCCAGCAGCTTGAAGGTCTCTAGCGGGTACACCGGGGAGCTGTTTTTT.

The chain couples TRBV27 to TRBJ2-3; the match to TRBD2 covers 12 bases. Trimming cost V 5 bases and J 2 bases; bases outside gene matches: 5. The CDR3 has 16 amino acids. Germline lookup yields CDR1 MNHEY and CDR2 SMNVEV (reference sequence). The CDR3 loop is CASSKGLAGYTDTQYF. Here the CDR3 DNA reads TGTGCCAGCAGTAAAGGACTAGCGGGGTACACAGATACGCAGTATTTT.

The chain carries TRBV5-4 and TRBJ1-3, with D unclear. Germline CDR1 SGHNT, CDR2 YYREEE (reference sequence). This CDR3 comprises 17 residues. V was clipped by 2 bases and J by 0 bases, with 15 bases between them. The CDR3 bases are TGTGCCAGCAGCTTAAGTGTCGCGGCCAGCTCTGGAAACACCATATATTTT. Its translation is CASSLSVAASSGNTIYF.

The J gene is TRBJ1-1, the V gene TRBV4-3; TRBD1 agrees at 7 bases. Trimming cost V 1 base and J 5 bases; bases outside gene matches: 4. The CDR3 spans 14 residues. The germline V gene encodes CDR1 LGHNA and CDR2 YSLEER. CDR3 sequence (DNA): TGCGCCAGCAGCCAAGGACAGGGAAGGACTGAAGCTTTCTTT. This sequence encodes CASSQGQGRTEAFF.

The CDR3 DNA reads as TGTGCCAGCAGTTCCCGGACTAGCGGGAGCACAGATACGCAGTATTTT. This gives the protein CASSSRTSGSTDTQYF. The chain combines TRBV27 with TRBJ2-3; 11 nucleotides line up with TRBD2. Germline trimming cut 4 bases from V and 0 bases from J; bases unmatched to any gene: 3. Germline CDR1 reads MNHEY; CDR2 reads SMNVEV (reference sequence). The CDR3 covers 16 residues.

The V call is TRBV30, the J call TRBJ2-1; TRBD1 is a possible D gene (6 bases). V gave up 5 bases and J gave up 3 bases, with 11 bases separating them. CDR1 is GTSNPN, CDR2 SVGIG, per germline (reference sequence). The CDR3 has 13 amino acids. In nucleotides, the CDR3 is TGTGCCTGGGTCAGGGGTAGCTACAATGAGCAGTTCTTC. Protein: CAWVRGSYNEQFF.

This clone was picked up a small number of times. The chain couples TRBV3-1 (or the pseudogene TRBV3-2) to TRBJ1-2; 8 bases match TRBD1. In germline, CDR1 is LGHDT, CDR2 YNNKEL (reference sequence). The CDR3 contains 14 residues. The ends lost 2 bases at V and 6 bases at J; junction bases unmatched: 5. The CDR3 reads CASSQSSGGDGYTF. As DNA, the CDR3 is TGTGCCAGCAGCCAAAGTTCAGGGGGCGATGGCTACACCTTC.

The V and J genes are TRBV7-9 and TRBJ2-2; weak D call: TRBD1 (6 bases). The CDR3 covers 14 residues. V lost 4 bases, J lost 4 bases, and 10 bases lay in between. The germline CDR1 and CDR2 sequences are SEHNR and FQNEAQ (reference sequence). The CDR3 is CASSSQGFTGELFF. CDR3 nucleotides: TGTGCCAGCAGCTCACAGGGTTTCACCGGGGAGCTGTTTTTT.

The genes are TRBV2 and TRBJ2-7; 10 bases line up with TRBD1. V trimming: 6 bases; J trimming: 2 bases; junction bases outside the gene matches: 13. Per germline, CDR1 SNHLY and CDR2 FYNNEI. This CDR3 contains 17 residues. Here the CDR3 reads CASRPGWGTGDAYEQYF. Here the CDR3 DNA reads TGTGCCAGCAGGCCGGGCTGGGGGACAGGGGACGCCTACGAGCAGTACTTC.

The rearrangement uses TRBV30 and TRBJ2-3; D is uncertain. The CDR3 has 12 residues. V lost 2 bases and J lost 1, with 4 bases in between. Germline CDR1 GTSNPN, CDR2 SVGIG (reference sequence). The CDR3 is CAWSRGTDTQYF. The CDR3 DNA is TGTGCCTGGAGTCGAGGCACAGATACGCAGTATTTT.

The chain combines TRBV20-1 with TRBJ2-7; weak D call: TRBD1 (5 bases). The germline V gene encodes CDR1 DFQATT and CDR2 SNEGSKA (reference sequence). Trimming took 6 bases from V and 4 from J, leaving 10 bases between them. This CDR3 has 11 amino acids. This chain's CDR3 is CSAIAGYEQYF. CDR3 nucleotides: TGCAGTGCGATCGCAGGGTACGAGCAGTACTTC.

This chain joins TRBV5-6 and TRBJ2-7; 9 nucleotides agree with TRBD2. The germline V gene has CDR1 SGHDT and CDR2 YYEEEE. There are 14 residues in the CDR3. V lost 5 bases, J lost 2 bases, and 5 bases stayed unmatched. The CDR3: CASRKTSGTYEQYF. The CDR3 bases are TGTGCCAGCAGAAAGACTAGCGGCACCTACGAGCAGTACTTC. Together with reference TRBV5-6 and TRBJ2-7, the CDR3 gives the full variable domain: DAGVTQSPTHLIKTRGQQVTLRCSPKSGHDTVSWYQQALGQGPQFIFQYYEEEERQRGNFPDRFSGHQFPNYSSELNVNALLLGDSALYLCASRKTSGTYEQYFGPGTRLTVT.

The rearrangement links TRBV19 to TRBJ1-6; TRBD1 matches 8 bases. Germline assignment: CDR1 LNHDA and CDR2 SQIVND (reference sequence). This CDR3 is built from 18 residues. Unmatched junction bases numbered 8, after V lost 4 bases and J lost 0 bases. The CDR3 sequence is CASSTSGGRRSYNSPLHF. The CDR3 DNA sequence: TGTGCCAGTAGTACCTCAGGGGGCAGGCGCTCCTATAATTCACCCCTCCACTTT.

This clone came up a few times. V is TRBV5-4 and J is TRBJ2-3, with TRBD2 matching 9 bases. The CDR3 is made up of 16 amino acids. The V and J ends lost 0 bases and 7 bases, in that order; junction bases with no gene match: 9. Germline V gene lookup returns CDR1 SGHNT and CDR2 YYREEE (reference sequence). Written as DNA, the CDR3 is TGTGCCAGCAGCTTGGGGGGAGCGGGAGGCGGGAATACGCAGTATTTT. Translating it yields CASSLGGAGGGNTQYF.

The chain has TRBV6-5 and TRBJ1-1; TRBD1 might be the D (6 bases). The V gene lost 6 bases and the J gene lost 7 bases, with 18 bases spanning the gap. The CDR3 sequence is 14 residues long. Germline assignment: CDR1 MNHEY and CDR2 SVGAGI. CDR3 amino acids: CASSPRGARDEAFF. CDR3 coding DNA: TGTGCCAGCAGCCCCCGGGGGGCAAGGGATGAAGCTTTCTTT.

The chain employs TRBV4-1 and TRBJ1-4; D gene uncertain. Germline V gene sequence: CDR1 MGHRA, CDR2 YSYEKL. This CDR3 spans 15 amino acids. Trimming shortened V by 1 base and J by 4 bases, and 10 bases separated the two germline ends. The CDR3 is CASSQGPQLNEKLFF. The CDR3 DNA follows: TGCGCCAGCAGCCAAGGGCCACAGCTTAATGAAAAACTGTTTTTT.